A selection of T cell receptor beta chains follows, all from one sample in a study of cytomegalovirus exposure and HLA in healthy donors. The data were produced by immunoSEQ multiplex PCR, yet TCRdb's version contains in-frame clones alone and is incomplete. Of 150,000 to 180,000 clones in the sample, 74% were seen once. The sample consisted of PBMCs. The receptors were gathered from a man aged 30 to 39 in good health and CMV-seronegative. CDR3s include the opening cysteine and the closing phenylalanine or tryptophan. The D gene is left open where the match is weak. Rows give clone size only sometimes, using once, few, many, or a class for an expanded clone.

abundance	v_gene	j_gene	d_gene	CDR3aa	CDR3nt
NA	TRBV15	TRBJ1-2	NA	CATRGAPYGYTF	TGTGCCACCCGCGGGGCTCCCTATGGCTACACCTTC
NA	TRBV19	TRBJ1-2	NA	CASRVAAAVYGYTF	TGTGCCAGTAGGGTCGCGGCGGCGGTCTATGGCTACACCTTC
few	TRBV5-6	TRBJ2-7	NA	CASRSGGQAYYEQYF	TGTGCCAGCAGGTCGGGGGGACAGGCATACTACGAGCAGTACTTC
few	TRBV9	TRBJ1-1	TRBD1	CASSVLGQATNTEAFF	TGTGCCAGCAGCGTTCTGGGACAGGCTACGAACACTGAAGCTTTCTTT
NA	TRBV10-3	TRBJ2-7	NA	CAISEKAGHQQYF	TGTGCCATCAGTGAGAAGGCAGGGCACCAGCAGTACTTC
NA	TRBV5-1	TRBJ2-3	TRBD1	CASSLGDRATGDTQYF	TGCGCCAGCAGCCTGGGGGACAGGGCCACGGGAGATACGCAGTATTTT
NA	TRBV4-3	TRBJ1-3	TRBD1	CASSQDFGPTGISSGNTIYF	TGCGCCAGCAGCCAAGATTTCGGGCCGACAGGGATAAGCTCTGGAAACACCATATATTTT
NA	TRBV27	TRBJ2-7	TRBD1	CASTDTGGSYEQYF	TGTGCCAGCACCGACACAGGGGGTTCCTACGAGCAGTACTTC
NA	TRBV4-2	TRBJ2-1	NA	CASSPGLQGGSYNEQFF	TGTGCCAGCAGCCCCGGTCTCCAGGGTGGGTCCTACAATGAGCAGTTCTTC
NA	TRBV5-6	TRBJ1-3	NA	CASSPWGLNTIYF	TGTGCCAGCAGCCCCTGGGGGCTAAACACCATATATTTT
NA	TRBV28	TRBJ1-3	NA	CASSFRGSGNTIYF	TGTGCCAGCAGTTTCAGGGGCTCTGGAAACACCATATATTTT
NA	TRBV5-1	TRBJ2-3	NA	CASSLAIGGTDTQYF	TGCGCCAGCAGCTTGGCGATCGGTGGCACAGATACGCAGTATTTT
NA	TRBV6-1	TRBJ1-4	TRBD1	CASSEDRGGTNEKLFF	TGTGCCAGCAGTGAAGACAGGGGAGGCACTAATGAAAAACTGTTTTTT
NA	TRBV6-5	TRBJ2-7	NA	CASSSGGGNSYEQYF	TGTGCCAGCAGTTCCGGTGGGGGGAATTCCTACGAGCAGTACTTC
NA	TRBV4-2	TRBJ2-6	NA	CASSHPFRGRSGANVLTF	TGTGCCAGCAGCCACCCGTTCAGGGGCCGCTCTGGGGCCAACGTCCTGACTTTC
NA	TRBV6-5	TRBJ1-1	NA	CASIKTGRNTEAFF	TGTGCCAGCATCAAAACAGGGAGGAACACTGAAGCTTTCTTT
NA	TRBV27	TRBJ1-6	NA	CASNPLGGISPLHF	TGTGCCAGCAACCCGTTGGGAGGTATTTCACCCCTCCACTTT
NA	TRBV5-1	TRBJ2-5	TRBD2	CASSLMGLAEETQYF	TGCGCCAGCAGCTTGATGGGACTAGCGGAAGAGACCCAGTACTTC
NA	TRBV19	TRBJ1-3	NA	CASSTGLGNTIYF	TGTGCCAGTAGTACAGGACTGGGAAACACCATATATTTT
NA	TRBV6-6	TRBJ1-1	NA	CASTTRGGGTEAFF	TGTGCTAGCACCACCCGGGGGGGTGGCACTGAAGCTTTCTTT
NA	TRBV28	TRBJ2-7	TRBD2	CASSPIPPLAGGRVDEQYF	TGTGCCAGCAGTCCAATCCCCCCACTAGCGGGGGGGCGGGTCGACGAGCAGTACTTC
NA	TRBV28	TRBJ1-1	NA	CASSQDFEQAFF	TGTGCCAGCAGTCAGGACTTTGAACAGGCTTTCTTT
few	TRBV10-3	TRBJ2-2	TRBD1	CAITATGDTGELFF	TGTGCCATCACCGCCACAGGGGATACCGGGGAGCTGTTTTTT
once	TRBV5-8	TRBJ2-7	NA	CASSLAAGAYYEQYF	TGTGCCAGCAGCTTGGCGGCAGGGGCTTACTACGAGCAGTACTTC
NA	TRBV5-1	TRBJ1-4	TRBD1	CASSRGTGVEKLFF	TGCGCCAGCAGCCGAGGGACAGGGGTTGAAAAACTGTTTTTT
NA	TRBV15	TRBJ1-4	NA	CATSPRRGEKLFF	TGTGCCACCAGCCCTCGAAGAGGTGAAAAACTGTTTTTT
NA	TRBV7-2	TRBJ2-1	TRBD2	CASSPTSGLNEQFF	TGTGCCAGCAGCCCGACTAGCGGGCTCAATGAGCAGTTCTTC
NA	TRBV9	TRBJ2-2	NA	CASSVLGVPGTGELFF	TGTGCCAGCAGCGTTTTAGGGGTACCTGGGACCGGGGAGCTGTTTTTT
NA	TRBV19	TRBJ1-5	TRBD1	CASTKSGGQPQHF	TGTGCCAGTACCAAATCAGGGGGTCAGCCCCAGCATTTT
NA	TRBV20-1	TRBJ1-1	NA	CSAREEAFF	TGCAGTGCTAGAGAAGAGGCTTTCTTT
NA	TRBV4-1	TRBJ2-7	TRBD2	CASSQNLPGLATYEQYF	TGCGCCAGCAGCCAAAACCTTCCGGGACTAGCGACCTACGAGCAGTACTTC
NA	TRBV5-1	TRBJ2-5	NA	CASRRDSTQETQYF	TGCGCCAGCAGGCGCGACAGCACGCAAGAGACCCAGTACTTC
NA	TRBV10-3	TRBJ2-7	NA	CAISEGDILYEQYF	TGTGCCATCAGTGAGGGGGACATCCTCTACGAGCAGTACTTC
NA	TRBV4-2	TRBJ2-5	NA	CASRPGQGETQYF	TGTGCCAGCAGACCGGGACAAGGAGAGACCCAGTACTTC
NA	TRBV13	TRBJ1-2	NA	CASSLGRENYGYTF	TGTGCCAGCAGCTTAGGGAGGGAAAACTATGGCTACACCTTC
NA	TRBV6-1	TRBJ1-5	NA	CASSERQASEYSNQPQHF	TGTGCCAGCAGTGAAAGGCAGGCATCTGAATATAGCAATCAGCCCCAGCATTTT
once	TRBV19	TRBJ1-6	NA	CASSISQAYNSPLHF	TGTGCCAGTAGTATCTCGCAGGCCTACAATTCACCCCTCCACTTT
NA	TRBV5-6	TRBJ2-6	TRBD1	CASSAARDRGPGANVLTF	TGTGCCAGCAGCGCAGCCCGGGACAGGGGGCCTGGGGCCAACGTCCTGACTTTC
NA	TRBV5-4	TRBJ2-7	TRBD1	CASSSPQGAGHEQYF	TGTGCCAGCAGCTCGCCACAGGGGGCTGGCCACGAGCAGTACTTC
NA	TRBV7-8	TRBJ2-1	NA	CASSPRRDSAYNEQFF	TGTGCCAGCAGCCCCCGGCGAGATAGCGCCTACAATGAGCAGTTCTTC
NA	TRBV5-4	TRBJ2-1	NA	CASSSAGTFNEQFF	TGTGCCAGCAGTTCAGCCGGGACATTCAATGAGCAGTTCTTC
few	TRBV7-2	TRBJ2-7	NA	CASSDGQTYEQYF	TGTGCCAGCAGCGACGGACAAACCTACGAGCAGTACTTC